Below are 22 T cell receptor beta chains sequenced from a single sample in a study of blood T cell repertoires in COVID-19. Libraries were prepared by immunoSEQ multiplex PCR; TCRdb keeps only in-frame clonotypes and omits some of them. The sample records 300,000 or so clones, 91% being singletons. Material for sequencing was peripheral blood. Receptors originate from a woman aged 30 to 39 with COVID-19, enrolled during active disease.

J is TRBJ2-7 and V is TRBV2; D gene uncertain. Germline CDR1 SNHLY, CDR2 FYNNEI. Trimming took off 2 bases at V and 1 base at J, with 9 bases between the two ends. The CDR3 is 14 amino acids. CDR3 sequence reads: CASSESAVSYEQYF. The DNA for the CDR3 is TGTGCCAGCAGTGAATCTGCGGTTTCCTACGAGCAGTACTTC.

The V call is TRBV9, the J call TRBJ2-2, with 9 bases matching TRBD1. The germline gives CDR1 SGDLS, CDR2 YYNGEE. Trimming cost V 0 bases and J 5 bases; bases outside gene matches: 14. This CDR3 is 19 amino acids long. CDR3 amino acids: CASSVVPRGTGLLTGELFF. The CDR3 coding sequence is TGTGCCAGCAGCGTAGTTCCCCGGGGGACAGGGCTTTTAACCGGGGAGCTGTTTTTT.

The V call is TRBV6-2 or TRBV6-3, the J call TRBJ2-1; possible D gene TRBD1, 6 bases. Trimming removed 5 bases at V and 2 bases at J, with 13 bases between. The CDR3 is 15 residues long. CDR1 and CDR2 (germline): MNHEY, SVGEGT. The CDR3 DNA sequence: TGTGCCAGCAGTCGGACAGTTGTGGCCTACAATGAGCAGTTCTTC. Its translation: CASSRTVVAYNEQFF.

This clone was detected only once. V gene TRBV29-1 combines with J gene TRBJ1-4, with unresolved D. The CDR3 runs 12 residues. V lost 0 bases, J lost 15 bases, and 14 bases lay in between. CDR1 SQVTM and CDR2 ANQGSEA come from the germline V gene. This CDR3 reads CSVEDEAAGVFF. The CDR3 DNA reads TGCAGCGTTGAAGATGAGGCCGCTGGAGTGTTTTTT.

The chain joins TRBV29-1 to TRBJ2-5; 9 bases match TRBD1. Germline CDR1 reads SQVTM; CDR2 reads ANQGSEA. Losses at the gene ends were 7 bases for V and 4 bases for J; bases not matched to a gene: 7. The CDR3 contains 13 residues. CDR3 DNA: TGCAGCGATCGGGGACAGGGAGTAGAGACCCAGTACTTC. Translation: CSDRGQGVETQYF.

The chain recombines TRBV5-1 with TRBJ1-5; tentative D call: TRBD1 (6 bases). The CDR3 length is 15 residues. CDR1 is SGHRS, CDR2 YFSETQ, per germline. V gave up 2 bases and J gave up 5 bases, with 14 bases separating them. CDR3 sequence: CASSLTGGGDQPQHF. The CDR3 DNA reads TGCGCCAGCAGCTTAACGGGGGGCGGGGATCAGCCCCAGCATTTT.

The V call is TRBV9, the J call TRBJ1-5; maybe TRBD1 (6 bases). Per germline, CDR1 SGDLS and CDR2 YYNGEE. The CDR3 has 14 amino acids. V lost 0 bases and J 6 bases, leaving 10 bases between the germline ends. CDR3 coding DNA: TGTGCCAGCAGCGTAGCAGGGGAGATTCAGCCCCAGCATTTT. Protein product: CASSVAGEIQPQHF. The complete variable domain, with remaining parts taken from reference TRBV9 and TRBJ1-5, reads DSGVTQTPKHLITATGQRVTLRCSPRSGDLSVYWYQQSLDQGLQFLIQYYNGEERAKGNILERFSAQQFPDLHSELNLSSLELGDSALYFCASSVAGEIQPQHFGDGTRLSIL.

The chain carries TRBV11-2 and TRBJ2-3; possibly TRBD1 for D (6 bases). CDR1 is SGHAT, CDR2 FQNNGV, per germline. Trimming shortened V by 4 bases and J by 5 bases, and 10 bases separated the two germline ends. CDR3 length equals 13 residues. Here the CDR3 DNA reads TGTGCCAGCAGCTCCACAGGGTTAGATACGCAGTATTTT. Amino acids: CASSSTGLDTQYF.

V is TRBV30 and J is TRBJ1-3; possibly TRBD1 for D (5 bases). This CDR3 comprises 14 residues. Trimming removed 1 base at V and 1 base at J, with 8 bases between. From germline, CDR1 is GTSNPN and CDR2 SVGIG (reference sequence). The CDR3 coding sequence is TGTGCCTGGAGTGCGGGGGGATCTGGAAACACCATATATTTT. Amino acids: CAWSAGGSGNTIYF.

On this clone itself: Relative to the germline gene, one junction end is altered; a read error may explain this. This rearrangement joins TRBV23-1 to TRBJ2-7; 8 bases are a match to TRBD2. TRBV23-1 has ORF status, its function being uncertain. The CDR3 has 19 residues. The CDR3 DNA reads as TGCGCCAGCCGTCACGGGGGGGATTTACGGGAAGTCTTTAGCTACGAGCAGTACTTC. This translates into CASRHGGDLREVFSYEQYF.

The chain recombines TRBV5-1 with TRBJ1-4; a possible D gene is TRBD1 (6 bases). The germline CDR1 and CDR2 sequences are SGHRS and YFSETQ. Trimming took 4 bases from V and 3 from J, leaving 13 bases between them. This CDR3 comprises 15 residues. The chain's CDR3 is CASSLEDSPNEKLFF. The CDR3 coding sequence is TGCGCCAGCAGCCTCGAGGACAGTCCTAATGAAAAACTGTTTTTT.

The chain couples TRBV3-1 (or the pseudogene TRBV3-2) to TRBJ2-1, with 11 bases aligning to TRBD2. J was trimmed by 0 bases and V by 4 bases; bases with no gene match: 5. This CDR3 has 17 residues. Germline lookup yields CDR1 LGHDT and CDR2 YNNKEL (reference sequence). CDR3 in DNA: TGTGCCAGCAGCCTTGGACTAGCGGGTGCCTCCTACAATGAGCAGTTCTTC. Its protein product is CASSLGLAGASYNEQFF.

The genes are TRBV2 and TRBJ2-5; D possibly corresponds to TRBD1 (6 bases). V lost 5 bases and J lost 1, with 8 bases in between. This CDR3 comprises 13 residues. Per the germline V gene, CDR1 is SNHLY and CDR2 is FYNNEI. Written as DNA, the CDR3 is TGTGCCAGCAGTAAACAGGGCCAAGAGACCCAGTACTTC. Translating it yields CASSKQGQETQYF.

In its sample, this clone was seen a few times. This sequence joins TRBV11-2 and TRBJ1-4, with a weak D call TRBD1 (6 bases). The germline V and J ends were trimmed by 3 bases and 8 bases, with 13 bases remaining between them. CDR1 and CDR2 (germline): SGHAT, FQNNGV. The CDR3 runs to 14 residues. CDR3 coding DNA: TGTGCCAGCAGCTTCGAGGGGGTTGGAGAAAAACTGTTTTTT. Translated, it gives CASSFEGVGEKLFF.

The CDR3 DNA reads TGTGCCAGCAGGGGGACAGGGGGCACCGGGGAGCTGTTTTTT. It specifies CASRGTGGTGELFF. The chain uses TRBV6-5 and TRBJ2-2; 11 positions match TRBD1. This CDR3 spans 14 amino acids. The junction had 1 base not matched to a gene; V was cut back by 6 bases and J by 4 bases. CDR1 MNHEY and CDR2 SVGAGI come from the germline V gene.

The rearrangement joins TRBV19 to TRBJ2-1, with 7 bases aligning to TRBD2. Trimming took 6 bases from V and 6 from J; bases not matched to a gene: 11. The germline CDR1 and CDR2 sequences are LNHDA and SQIVND (reference sequence). This CDR3 region has 15 residues. CDR3 nucleotide sequence: TGTGCCAGTAGCCAACTAGCGCCCCCGGGCAATGAGCAGTTCTTC. Its translation is CASSQLAPPGNEQFF.

This clone showed up just once. This sequence joins TRBV29-1 and TRBJ2-3; 9 bases line up with TRBD2. From germline, CDR1 is SQVTM and CDR2 ANQGSEA. V was pared by 5 bases and J by 4 bases, with 22 bases of the junction left unmatched. The CDR3 is 19 amino acids. The chain's CDR3 is CSVLQRGLARSVPADTQYF. The CDR3 DNA is TGCAGCGTTCTACAGCGCGGACTAGCGAGGAGTGTTCCTGCAGATACGCAGTATTTT.

The rearrangement links TRBV28 to TRBJ1-4; D unclear. Germline-derived CDR1 and CDR2 are MDHEN and SYDVKM. The CDR3 has 15 amino acids. The V and J ends lost 5 bases and 7 bases respectively, with 17 bases between them. Here the CDR3 reads CASSPLPGSSEKLFF. In DNA form, the CDR3 reads TGTGCCAGCAGTCCCCTCCCTGGATCTAGTGAAAAACTGTTTTTT.

The rearrangement uses TRBV5-4 and TRBJ1-2; TRBD1 aligns across 7 bases. Germline V gene lookup returns CDR1 SGHNT and CDR2 YYREEE (reference sequence). This CDR3 comprises 14 residues. The J segment lost 2 bases and the V segment lost 4 bases, leaving 5 bases of the junction unmatched. The CDR3 region has the DNA TGTGCCAGCAGCGGCTTGACAGGGAACTATGGCTACACCTTC. It specifies CASSGLTGNYGYTF. The complete variable domain, with remaining parts taken from reference TRBV5-4 and TRBJ1-2, reads ETGVTQSPTHLIKTRGQQVTLRCSSQSGHNTVSWYQQALGQGPQFIFQYYREEENGRGNFPPRFSGLQFPNYSSELNVNALELDDSALYLCASSGLTGNYGYTFGSGTRLTVV.

The J gene is TRBJ1-2, the V gene TRBV27, with TRBD1 matching over 7 bases. The CDR3 runs to 13 residues. Germline-derived CDR1 and CDR2 are MNHEY and SMNVEV (reference sequence). After removal of 6 bases from V and 7 bases from J, the junction contained 8 bases not matched to a gene. CDR3 nucleotide sequence: TGTGCCAGCAGCTTACGGGCAGGGGGTGGCTACACCTTC. The encoded protein is CASSLRAGGGYTF.

This chain joins TRBV14 and TRBJ2-1; TRBD2 matches at 14 bases. This CDR3 is built from 17 residues. The germline CDR1 and CDR2 sequences are SGHDN and FVKESK. The J segment lost 3 bases and the V segment lost 3 bases, leaving 4 bases of the junction unmatched. The CDR3: CASSHGLAGGGYNEQFF. The CDR3 region has the DNA TGTGCCAGCAGCCACGGACTAGCGGGAGGTGGCTACAATGAGCAGTTCTTC.

The chain has TRBV5-6 and TRBJ2-7, with unresolved D. The CDR3 has 13 residues. Trimming stripped 4 bases from V and 5 bases from J, with 13 bases between. CDR1 SGHDT and CDR2 YYEEEE come from the germline V gene. The chain's CDR3 is CASSAFVSDEQYF. The CDR3, as DNA: TGTGCCAGCAGCGCTTTTGTTTCGGACGAGCAGTACTTC.